These T cell receptor beta chains were read from a single sample in a study of blood T cells in healthy people across ages. MiXCR, applied by TCRdb to the 5' RACE reads, yields one record per CDR3 protein. This sample has under 800,000 distinct CDR3 sequences, with around 40% found just once. Source material: blood. The receptors here all came from a woman aged 55 to 70 in good health. The CDR3 runs from the conserved cysteine through the conserved F or W. Each record gives: clone size, D gene, V gene, J gene, CDR3 protein, CDR3 DNA. D genes are given only for firm matches. Rows may omit the clone size; those that give it use once, few, many or a size class.

>.|TRBD1|TRBV18|TRBJ1-1
CASSPPDRIAFF
TGTGCCAGCTCACCACCGGACAGGATCGCTTTCTTT
>.|.|TRBV5-5|TRBJ2-2
CASSLKGGAGELFF
TGTGCCAGCAGCTTAAAGGGGGGAGCCGGGGAGCTGTTTTTT
>.|.|TRBV14|TRBJ2-3
CASSARQRVDTQYF
TGTGCCAGCAGCGCAAGACAGAGAGTAGATACGCAGTATTTT
>.|.|TRBV9|TRBJ2-7
CASSAFPGNEQYF
TGTGCCAGCAGCGCGTTTCCGGGAAACGAGCAGTACTTC
>few|TRBD2|TRBV20-1|TRBJ2-7
CSAGTSGGILYEQYF
TGCAGTGCCGGGACTAGCGGGGGGATCTTATACGAGCAGTACTTC
>many|TRBD1|TRBV2|TRBJ1-1
CASSEQGAYTEAFF
TGTGCCAGCAGTGAACAGGGGGCTTACACTGAAGCTTTCTTT
>.|.|TRBV20-1|TRBJ1-3
CSARLVLSGNTIYF
TGCAGTGCTAGACTCGTACTCTCTGGAAACACCATATATTTT
>.|TRBD1|TRBV10-3|TRBJ1-1
CAIQGGQSTEAFF
TGTGCCATCCAGGGGGGGCAAAGCACTGAAGCTTTCTTT
>.|TRBD1|TRBV10-3|TRBJ2-1
CAIKGQGEVGNEQFF
TGTGCCATCAAGGGACAGGGAGAGGTCGGCAATGAGCAGTTCTTC
>.|TRBD2|TRBV11-2|TRBJ2-5
CASSLSGGRRETQYF
TGTGCCAGCAGCTTGAGCGGGGGGCGTAGAGAGACCCAGTACTTC
>.|.|TRBV3-1|TRBJ1-2
CASSQDRTANYGYTF
TGTGCCAGCAGCCAAGATAGAACGGCGAACTATGGCTACACCTTC
>many|TRBD2|TRBV12-3/TRBV12-4|TRBJ2-1
CASSFTSGGNEQFF
TGTGCCAGCAGTTTCACTAGCGGGGGCAATGAGCAGTTCTTC
>many|TRBD2|TRBV6-2/TRBV6-3|TRBJ2-7
CASSYSSSGTPYEQYF
TGTGCCAGCAGTTACTCGTCTAGCGGTACTCCCTACGAGCAGTACTTC